Presented here are 9 T cell receptor beta chains from one specimen sequenced in a study of control samples from healthy donors and cancer patients. Sequencing used immunoSEQ multiplex PCR; TCRdb keeps in-frame clones, though not all of them. The sample's table shows some 190,000 clones. The sequencing input was blood. The receptors here all came from a woman aged 25 to 39 in good health.

V gene TRBV7-9 combines with J gene TRBJ1-1, with 7 bases lining up with TRBD1. Trimming at V came to 2 bases and at J to 0 bases, leaving 12 bases not matched to a gene. The CDR3 extends over 18 amino acids. Germline values: CDR1 SEHNR, CDR2 FQNEAQ (reference sequence). This CDR3 reads CASSLWVRDRHMNTEAFF. The CDR3 DNA follows: TGTGCCAGCAGCTTATGGGTCAGGGACAGACACATGAACACTGAAGCTTTCTTT.

The V gene is TRBV6-5, the J gene TRBJ2-3, with 8 bases that match TRBD1. The CDR3 extends over 15 amino acids. Trimming removed 7 bases from V and 0 bases from J; junction bases left unmatched: 6. In germline, CDR1 is MNHEY, CDR2 SVGAGI. CDR3 in amino acids: CASTRQGRSTDTQYF. DNA of the CDR3: TGTGCCAGCACCCGACAGGGGAGGAGCACAGATACGCAGTATTTT.

The chain is built from TRBV12-3 or TRBV12-4 and TRBJ1-1; no reliable D call. The CDR3 spans 13 residues. With 3 bases removed from V and 3 bases from J, the gap between germline ends came to 8 bases. The CDR3 is CASSFRIYTEAFF. For the CDR3, the DNA is TGTGCCAGCAGTTTCCGTATCTACACTGAAGCTTTCTTT.

The V call is TRBV7-2, the J call TRBJ1-2; maybe TRBD1 (6 bases). CDR1 is SGHTA and CDR2 is FQGNSA in the germline V gene. V shed 2 bases and J shed 4 bases, with 23 bases lying between them. The CDR3 is 18 residues long. The CDR3 protein is CASSLQPTGGGGFYGYTF. The CDR3 DNA reads as TGTGCCAGCAGCTTACAACCGACCGGCGGCGGGGGCTTCTATGGCTACACCTTC.

The rearrangement links TRBV29-1 to TRBJ2-5, with 10 bases matching TRBD2. Looked up from germline, CDR1 is SQVTM and CDR2 is ANQGSEA. CDR3 length: 15 residues. The V segment lost 6 bases and the J segment 3 bases; nucleotides outside the gene matches: 10. CDR3 in amino acids: CSVSLAGGPKETQYF. The CDR3, as DNA: TGCAGCGTCTCTTTAGCGGGGGGACCGAAAGAGACCCAGTACTTC.

The chain combines TRBV7-9 with TRBJ1-4; D perhaps matches TRBD1 (6 bases). CDR1 SEHNR and CDR2 FQNEAQ come from the germline V gene (reference sequence). Between the trimmed V and J ends, which lost 3 bases and 1 base, there was a span of 21 bases. This CDR3 is 19 amino acids long. CDR3 amino acids: CASSFNTRLSRGTNEKLFF. The CDR3 region has the DNA TGTGCCAGCAGCTTTAACACTCGCTTATCCAGGGGAACTAATGAAAAACTGTTTTTT.

J is TRBJ1-5 and V is TRBV28; the D is unclear. The CDR3 extends over 15 amino acids. V dropped 4 bases and J dropped 0 bases, with 10 bases sitting between them. From germline, CDR1 is MDHEN and CDR2 SYDVKM. For the CDR3, the DNA is TGTGCCAGCAGTTCCGGGTCGTATAGCAATCAGCCCCAGCATTTT. This sequence encodes CASSSGSYSNQPQHF.

The rearrangement uses TRBV15 and TRBJ2-5; TRBD2 agrees at 7 bases. Germline V gene lookup returns CDR1 LNHNV and CDR2 YYDKDF (reference sequence). Germline trimming cut 1 base from V and 5 bases from J; bases unmatched to any gene: 7. This CDR3 contains 15 residues. The chain's CDR3 is CATSRGGGGSETQYF. Written as DNA, the CDR3 is TGTGCCACCAGCAGAGGTGGCGGGGGAAGTGAGACCCAGTACTTC.

This sequence joins TRBV4-1 and TRBJ2-7; 7 bases fit TRBD2. Germline V CDR1 and CDR2: MGHRA, YSYEKL. The CDR3 spans 15 residues. Unmatched junction bases numbered 9, after V lost 3 bases and J lost 4 bases. The CDR3 DNA is TGCGCCAGCAGCCAGGGCGGGGGACCGCGGTACGAGCAGTACTTC. Translating gives CASSQGGGPRYEQYF.